These 17 T cell receptor beta chains came from one sample sequenced in a study of T cells expressing NK-cell markers. Using the 5' RACE reads, TCRdb records one entry per CDR3 protein without DNA. In all, the sample yields a few hundred thousand distinct CDR3 sequences. Sequenced: blood T cells: a sorted CD56 or NKG2C T cell subset, CD4+ or CD8+ T cells, or bulk PBMC T cells (not recorded which). Every receptor here comes from a man between 18 and 35 years old in good health.

The V gene is TRBV27, the J gene TRBJ1-2; absent DNA, TCRdb's TRBD1 call cannot be checked. This CDR3 is built from 16 residues. Germline V gene data show CDR1 as MNHEY and CDR2 as SMNVEV (reference sequence). CDR3 protein: CASSYQGQGRLYGYTF.

This sequence joins TRBV20-1 and TRBJ1-2; TCRdb outputs TRBD1, but without DNA this stays unchecked. This CDR3 comprises 12 residues. The V gene's germline CDR1 is DFQATT and CDR2 SNEGSKA (reference sequence). The CDR3 sequence is CSATRGGDGYTF.

This CDR3 is CATSTGADTQYF. This chain links TRBV15 with TRBJ2-3; TCRdb picks TRBD1, but there is no DNA to check that call. The CDR3 consists of 12 residues. Germline V lookup: CDR1 LNHNV, CDR2 YYDKDF (reference sequence).

The chain is built from TRBV12-3 or TRBV12-4 and TRBJ2-1; without DNA, the TCRdb call of TRBD2 cannot be checked. The CDR3 extends over 14 amino acids. The CDR3 protein is CASSLVGREDEQFF.

This chain connects TRBV10-3 to TRBJ1-1; the D gene TCRdb calls, TRBD1, cannot be checked with no DNA. CDR3 length: 14 amino acids. CDR1 is ENHRY, CDR2 SYGVKD, per germline. CDR3: CAISERGAGTEAFF.

The gene calls are TRBV7-9 and TRBJ2-1; TCRdb returns TRBD1, unconfirmable since there is no DNA. This CDR3 contains 14 residues. Germline V gene data show CDR1 as SEHNR and CDR2 as FQNEAQ (reference sequence). CDR3 region: CASSPPGSRDEQFF.

V is TRBV10-3 and J is TRBJ2-7; TCRdb outputs TRBD1, but without DNA this stays unchecked. CDR3 size: 14 residues. Germline CDR1 is ENHRY and CDR2 is SYGVKD. The CDR3 loop reads CAIRHPGQANEQYF.

V gene TRBV12-3 or TRBV12-4 combines with J gene TRBJ1-6. The CDR3 extends over 14 amino acids. The CDR3 is CASSLETAASPLHF.

The V gene is TRBV6-1, the J gene TRBJ1-2. This CDR3 spans 13 amino acids. Germline V gene lookup returns CDR1 MNHNS and CDR2 SASEGT. Here the CDR3 reads CASREGWNYGYTF.

The genes are TRBV7-2 and TRBJ2-3; the TCRdb call, TRBD1, lacks DNA for checking. The germline V gene encodes CDR1 SGHTA and CDR2 FQGNSA. The CDR3 loop spans 16 amino acids. CDR3 loop: CASSEGGQGVTDTQYF. The whole variable domain, filled in from reference TRBV7-2 and TRBJ2-3, reads GAGVSQSPSNKVTEKGKDVELRCDPISGHTALYWYRQSLGQGLEFLIYFQGNSAPDKSGLPSDRFSAERTGGSVSTLTIQRTQQEDSAVYLCASSEGGQGVTDTQYFGPGTRLTVL.

This chain uses TRBV7-2 with TRBJ1-6; TCRdb designates TRBD1, a call that cannot be tested without DNA. The CDR3 is 15 residues long. Germline V CDR1 and CDR2: SGHTA, FQGNSA. CDR3 amino acids: CASSVRADRNSPLHF.

The genes are TRBV27 and TRBJ2-5; with no DNA, the TCRdb D assignment of TRBD1 cannot be verified. Per germline, CDR1 MNHEY and CDR2 SMNVEV (reference sequence). The CDR3 contains 13 residues. The chain's CDR3 is CASKDSSKETQYF.

This chain links TRBV6-2 or TRBV6-3 with TRBJ2-1. The germline CDR1 and CDR2 sequences are MNHEY and SVGEGT. The CDR3 has 15 residues. This CDR3 is CASSQSRVSYNEQFF.

The chain joins TRBV20-1 to TRBJ2-1; TCRdb names TRBD2, which stays unverified in the absence of DNA. The CDR3 runs 15 residues. Germline CDR1 DFQATT, CDR2 SNEGSKA (reference sequence). CDR3: CSASRPSRSYNEQFF.

The V and J genes are TRBV29-1 and TRBJ2-7; TCRdb outputs TRBD1, but without DNA this stays unchecked. The length of the CDR3 is 14 residues. Germline V CDR1 and CDR2: SQVTM, ANQGSEA. CDR3 loop: CSVEDRGGNYEQYF.

The CDR3 spells CASTAGGNTDTQYF. The gene calls are TRBV5-8 and TRBJ2-3; TCRdb lists TRBD2, though no DNA is available to test this call. The germline CDR1 and CDR2 sequences are SGHTS and YDEGEE. The CDR3 extends over 14 amino acids.

V gene TRBV29-1 combines with J gene TRBJ1-1; TCRdb's D call of TRBD1 is untestable without DNA. Germline CDR1 reads SQVTM; CDR2 reads ANQGSEA. The CDR3 extends over 12 amino acids. The CDR3 sequence: CSAVGGLSEAFF.